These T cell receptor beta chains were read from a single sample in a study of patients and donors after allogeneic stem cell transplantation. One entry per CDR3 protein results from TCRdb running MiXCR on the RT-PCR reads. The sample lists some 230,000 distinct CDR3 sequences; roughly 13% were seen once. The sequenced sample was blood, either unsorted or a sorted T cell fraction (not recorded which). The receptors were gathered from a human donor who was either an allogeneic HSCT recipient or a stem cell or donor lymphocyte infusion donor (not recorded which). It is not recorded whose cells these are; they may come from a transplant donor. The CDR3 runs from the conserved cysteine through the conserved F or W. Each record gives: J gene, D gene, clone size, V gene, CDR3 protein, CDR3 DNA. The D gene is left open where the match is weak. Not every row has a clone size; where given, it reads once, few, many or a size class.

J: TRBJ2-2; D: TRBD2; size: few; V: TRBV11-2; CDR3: CASSGLAGGPQGTGELFF; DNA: TGTGCCAGCAGCGGTCTAGCGGGAGGTCCACAGGGCACCGGGGAGCTGTTTTTT
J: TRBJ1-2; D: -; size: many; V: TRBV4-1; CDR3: CASSQDLGRGGHGYTF; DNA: TGCGCCAGCAGCCAAGATCTCGGCAGGGGTGGACATGGCTACACCTTC
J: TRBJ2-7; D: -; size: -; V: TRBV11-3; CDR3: CASSLQVLYEQYF; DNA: TGTGCCAGCAGCCTACAGGTCCTATACGAGCAGTACTTC
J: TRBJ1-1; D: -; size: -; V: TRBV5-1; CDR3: CASSLTQRMNTEAFF; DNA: TGCGCCAGCAGCCTGACGCAACGGATGAACACTGAAGCTTTCTTT
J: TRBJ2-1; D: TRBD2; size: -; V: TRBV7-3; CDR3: CASSPQVAGVNEQFF; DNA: TGTGCCAGCAGCCCCCAGGTGGCGGGGGTAAATGAGCAGTTCTTC
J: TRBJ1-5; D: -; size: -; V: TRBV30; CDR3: CAWSVRAGNQPQHF; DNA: TGTGCCTGGAGTGTACGGGCCGGCAATCAGCCCCAGCATTTT
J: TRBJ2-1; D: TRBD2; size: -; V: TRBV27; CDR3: CASSLSAGLVVNEQFF; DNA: TGTGCCAGCAGTTTATCGGCTGGACTAGTTGTCAATGAGCAGTTCTTC
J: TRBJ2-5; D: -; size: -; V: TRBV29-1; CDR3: CSVASGSAQETQYF; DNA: TGCAGCGTTGCCTCCGGGAGTGCTCAAGAGACCCAGTACTTC
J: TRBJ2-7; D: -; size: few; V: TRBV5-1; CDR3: CASSPSGNYEQYF; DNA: TGCGCCAGCAGCCCCTCGGGCAACTACGAGCAGTACTTC
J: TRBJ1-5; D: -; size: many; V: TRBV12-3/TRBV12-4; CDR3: CASRREEQPQHF; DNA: TGTGCCAGCAGAAGGGAGGAACAGCCCCAGCATTTT
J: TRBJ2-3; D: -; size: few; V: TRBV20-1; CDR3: CSARDIRGGADTQYF; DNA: TGCAGTGCTAGAGACATTCGAGGAGGAGCAGATACGCAGTATTTT
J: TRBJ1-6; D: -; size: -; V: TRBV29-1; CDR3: CSVGAARDSPLHF; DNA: TGCAGCGTTGGGGCGGCCCGAGATTCACCCCTCCACTTT
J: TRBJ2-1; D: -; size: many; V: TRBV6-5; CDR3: CASSYFDNEQFF; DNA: TGTGCCAGCAGTTATTTTGACAATGAGCAGTTCTTC
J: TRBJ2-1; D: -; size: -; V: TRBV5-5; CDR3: CASSPTRGGRVINEQFF; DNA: TGTGCCAGCAGCCCGACTAGAGGAGGCCGGGTGATCAATGAGCAGTTCTTC
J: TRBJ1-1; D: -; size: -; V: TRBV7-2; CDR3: CASRIYDPNTEAFF; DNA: TGTGCCAGCAGGATATACGACCCGAACACTGAAGCTTTCTTT
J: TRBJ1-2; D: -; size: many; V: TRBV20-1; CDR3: CSVPQLYGYTF; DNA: TGCAGTGTACCGCAGCTGTATGGCTACACCTTC
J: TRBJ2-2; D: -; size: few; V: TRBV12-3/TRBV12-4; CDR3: CASSPRSTGELFF; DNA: TGTGCCAGCAGTCCTCGGTCCACCGGGGAGCTGTTTTTT
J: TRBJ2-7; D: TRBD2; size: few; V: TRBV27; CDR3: CASSLKASGSYEQYF; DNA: TGTGCCAGCAGTTTAAAGGCTAGCGGGTCCTACGAGCAGTACTTC
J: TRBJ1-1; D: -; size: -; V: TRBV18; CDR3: CASSPLKGAEAFF; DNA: TGTGCCAGCTCACCACTTAAGGGGGCTGAAGCTTTCTTT
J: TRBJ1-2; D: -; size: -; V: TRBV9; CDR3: CASSLNVFREGYTF; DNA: TGTGCCAGCAGCCTCAACGTCTTCAGGGAGGGCTACACCTTC
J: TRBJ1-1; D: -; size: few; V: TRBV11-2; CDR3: CASSLRRQGTGNTEAFF; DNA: TGTGCCAGCAGCTTAAGACGGCAGGGGACGGGGAACACTGAAGCTTTCTTT
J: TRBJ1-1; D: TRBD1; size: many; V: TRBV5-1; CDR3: CASSLVRRGILDTEAFF; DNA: TGCGCCAGCAGCTTGGTGCGCAGGGGGATTTTGGACACTGAAGCTTTCTTT
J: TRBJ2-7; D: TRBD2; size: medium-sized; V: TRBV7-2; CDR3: CASSPRSGLAYEQYF; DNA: TGTGCCAGCAGCCCCCGTAGCGGGTTGGCCTACGAGCAGTACTTC
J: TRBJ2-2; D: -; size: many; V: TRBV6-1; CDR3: CASSVPRGRSVGELFF; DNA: TGTGCCAGCAGTGTACCCAGGGGCCGAAGCGTCGGGGAGCTGTTTTTT
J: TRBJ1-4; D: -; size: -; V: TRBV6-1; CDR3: CASSRGTPTNEKLFF; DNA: TGTGCCAGCAGCCGAGGGACACCAACTAATGAAAAACTGTTTTTT
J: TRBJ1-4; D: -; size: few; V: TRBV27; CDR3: CASSLSGEPNEKLFF; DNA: TGTGCCAGCAGTTTATCGGGCGAGCCTAATGAAAAACTGTTTTTT
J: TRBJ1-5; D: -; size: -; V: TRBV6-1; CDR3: CASSGHRDSNQPQHF; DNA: TGTGCCAGCAGTGGTCACCGGGACAGCAATCAGCCCCAGCATTTT
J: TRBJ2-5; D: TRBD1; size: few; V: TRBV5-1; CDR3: CASSPGTGDRETQYF; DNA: TGCGCCAGCAGCCCCGGGACAGGGGATCGGGAGACCCAGTACTTC
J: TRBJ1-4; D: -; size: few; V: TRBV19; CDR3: CASSGRSAVNEKLFF; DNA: TGTGCCAGTAGTGGCCGTAGCGCCGTAAATGAAAAACTGTTTTTT
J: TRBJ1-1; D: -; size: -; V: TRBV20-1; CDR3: CSASGSIENTEAFF; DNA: TGCAGTGCTAGCGGGAGCATAGAGAACACTGAAGCTTTCTTT
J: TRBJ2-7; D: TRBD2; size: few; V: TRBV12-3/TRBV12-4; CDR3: CASSLRLAGRISYEQYF; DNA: TGTGCCAGCAGTTTAAGGCTAGCGGGGCGAATCTCCTACGAGCAGTACTTC
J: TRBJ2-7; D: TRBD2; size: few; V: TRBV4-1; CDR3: CASSHLGRLAGGGEQYF; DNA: TGCGCCAGCAGCCACCTGGGGCGACTAGCGGGAGGGGGTGAGCAGTACTTC
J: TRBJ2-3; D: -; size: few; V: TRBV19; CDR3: CASSPGQYTDTQYF; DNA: TGTGCCAGTAGTCCTGGACAGTACACAGATACGCAGTATTTT
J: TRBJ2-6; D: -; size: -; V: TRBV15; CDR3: CATSRVGGSGANVLTF; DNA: TGTGCCACCAGCAGAGTCGGGGGATCTGGGGCCAACGTCCTGACTTTC
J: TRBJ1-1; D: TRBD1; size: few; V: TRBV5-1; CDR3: CASSGGQGIRFGTEAFF; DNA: TGCGCCAGCAGCGGGGGACAGGGAATTAGGTTTGGGACTGAAGCTTTCTTT
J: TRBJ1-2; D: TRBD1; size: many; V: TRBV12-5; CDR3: CASGWTGGDGYTF; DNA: TGTGCTAGTGGCTGGACAGGGGGTGATGGCTACACCTTC
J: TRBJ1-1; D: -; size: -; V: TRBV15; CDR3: CATSPHTRNTEAFF; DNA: TGTGCCACCAGCCCTCATACTAGGAACACTGAAGCTTTCTTT
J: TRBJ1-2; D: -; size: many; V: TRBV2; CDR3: CASSVDARRKPNYGYTF; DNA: TGTGCCAGCAGTGTGGATGCGAGACGGAAACCCAACTATGGCTACACCTTC
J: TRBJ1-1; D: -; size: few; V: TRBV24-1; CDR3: CATSDPPQIKRGDTEAFF; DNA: TGTGCCACCAGTGATCCCCCCCAAATAAAAAGAGGGGACACTGAAGCTTTCTTT
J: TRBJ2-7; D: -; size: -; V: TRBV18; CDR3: CASSPIASQGGFYEQYF; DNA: TGTGCCAGCTCACCAATAGCATCCCAGGGAGGCTTCTACGAGCAGTACTTC
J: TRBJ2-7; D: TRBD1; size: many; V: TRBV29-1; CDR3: CSVGTGNYEQYF; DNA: TGCAGCGTAGGGACAGGGAACTACGAGCAGTACTTC
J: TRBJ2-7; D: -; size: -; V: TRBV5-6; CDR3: CASSLTLQMNYEQYF; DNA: TGTGCCAGCAGCCTGACGTTGCAGATGAACTACGAGCAGTACTTC
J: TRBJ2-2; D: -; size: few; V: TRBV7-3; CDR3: CASSLGYRANTGELFF; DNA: TGTGCCAGCAGCTTAGGTTACAGGGCGAACACCGGGGAGCTGTTTTTT
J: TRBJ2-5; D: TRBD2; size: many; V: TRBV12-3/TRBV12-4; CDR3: CASSLDQAGEGETQYF; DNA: TGTGCCAGCAGTTTAGACCAAGCGGGAGAAGGCGAGACCCAGTACTTC
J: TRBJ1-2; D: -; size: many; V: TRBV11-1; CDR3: CASSVPGFGYTF; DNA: TGTGCCAGCAGCGTCCCAGGGTTTGGCTACACCTTC
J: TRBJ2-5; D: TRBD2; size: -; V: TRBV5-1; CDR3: CASSLSFQGGGLAEETQYF; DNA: TGCGCCAGCAGCTTGTCTTTTCAGGGTGGAGGACTAGCGGAAGAGACCCAGTACTTC
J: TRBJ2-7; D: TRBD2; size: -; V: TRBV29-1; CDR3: CSVGPSGSYEQYF; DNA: TGCAGCGTCGGTCCTAGCGGCTCCTACGAGCAGTACTTC
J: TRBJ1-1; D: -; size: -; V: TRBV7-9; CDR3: CASTQAPEAFF; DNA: TGTGCCAGCACTCAGGCCCCTGAAGCTTTCTTT
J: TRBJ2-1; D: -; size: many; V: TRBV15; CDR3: CATSIWTNSYNEQFF; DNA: TGTGCCACCAGCATATGGACCAACTCCTACAATGAGCAGTTCTTC
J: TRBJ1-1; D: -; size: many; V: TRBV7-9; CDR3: CASSLTAPDTEAFF; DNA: TGTGCCAGCAGCTTGACAGCCCCGGACACTGAAGCTTTCTTT
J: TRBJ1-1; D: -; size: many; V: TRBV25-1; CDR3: CASSEFLGAEAFF; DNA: TGTGCCAGCAGTGAATTTCTGGGGGCTGAAGCTTTCTTT
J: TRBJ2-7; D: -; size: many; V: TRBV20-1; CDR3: CSARDRTSPLLNEQYF; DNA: TGCAGTGCTAGAGATCGCACTAGCCCTCTTTTGAACGAGCAGTACTTC